Each of the 30 T cell receptor beta chains below was sequenced from the same sample in a study of siplizumab effects on memory and regulatory T cells. Here immunoSEQ multiplex PCR was the method, and the copy in TCRdb shows in-frame clones only, minus some. The sample contains under 100,000 clones, roughly 94% of which appear only once. Sequenced sample: non-Treg CD4+ T cells sorted from blood. These receptors all stem from a human donor in good health.

The chain combines TRBV7-9 with TRBJ2-1; 14 nucleotides match TRBD2. The junction had 9 bases not matched to a gene; V was cut back by 4 bases and J by 10 bases. Germline V CDR1 and CDR2: SEHNR, FQNEAQ (reference sequence). This CDR3 has 16 residues. CDR3 residues: CASSYLGLAGDPEQFF. CDR3 nucleotides: TGTGCCAGCAGCTACCTGGGACTAGCGGGAGACCCCGAGCAGTTCTTC.

The CDR3 DNA is TGTGCCAGCAGGGGAACGACAGGGGATATTCAGTACTTC. It codes for CASRGTTGDIQYF. The chain joins TRBV6-1 to TRBJ2-4, with 8 nucleotides matching TRBD1. Germline V gene lookup returns CDR1 MNHNS and CDR2 SASEGT. This CDR3 region has 13 residues. V was clipped by 6 bases and J by 10 bases; unmatched bases: 8.

This clone appeared once. The CDR3 protein is CASSPRSGQGNEKLFF. The CDR3 DNA is TGTGCCAGCTCACCACGTAGCGGACAGGGGAATGAAAAACTGTTTTTT. V is TRBV18 and J is TRBJ1-4, with TRBD1 matching 9 bases. The length of the CDR3 is 16 residues. Germline loops: CDR1 KGHSH, CDR2 LQKENI. Trimming cost V 1 base and J 5 bases; bases outside gene matches: 5.

V gene TRBV6-6 combines with J gene TRBJ2-7; D is possibly TRBD1 (5 bases). The germline CDR1 and CDR2 sequences are MNHNY and SVGAGI (reference sequence). V was cut by 0 bases and J by 2 bases, with 14 bases left in between. The CDR3 loop spans 16 amino acids. CDR3 protein: CASSYSSQAKPYEQYF. The DNA for the CDR3 is TGTGCCAGCAGTTACTCCTCACAGGCCAAACCCTACGAGCAGTACTTC.

This chain links TRBV4-1 with TRBJ1-2, with D hard to call. Germline V lookup: CDR1 MGHRA, CDR2 YSYEKL. Trimming shortened V by 0 bases and J by 0 bases, and 14 bases separated the two germline ends. This CDR3 contains 17 residues. CDR3 coding DNA: TGCGCCAGCAGCCAAGATCTGATGGCAGTGGCTAACTATGGCTACACCTTC. This sequence encodes CASSQDLMAVANYGYTF.

Notes on this clone: The sample carries other DNA sequences with the same CDR3. The V and J genes are TRBV28 and TRBJ1-2; D ambiguous. V shed 2 bases and J shed 4 bases, with 5 bases lying between them. The CDR3 has 12 amino acids. Germline V gene data show CDR1 as MDHEN and CDR2 as SYDVKM. The CDR3 nucleotides are TGTGCCAGCAGTTTACGACCCTATGGCTACACCTTC. As protein: CASSLRPYGYTF.

This chain links TRBV27 with TRBJ2-3; no clear D gene. Deletions cut 2 bases from V and 1 base from J, with 4 bases between. Germline assignment: CDR1 MNHEY and CDR2 SMNVEV (reference sequence). The CDR3 extends over 13 amino acids. The CDR3 sequence is CASSLTGTDTQYF. DNA of the CDR3: TGTGCCAGCAGTTTAACAGGCACAGATACGCAGTATTTT.

The V and J genes are TRBV7-6 and TRBJ2-2, with 7 bases lining up with TRBD2. This CDR3 is 17 amino acids long. V lost 2 bases and J lost 0; bases outside the gene matches: 6. Germline values: CDR1 SGHVS, CDR2 FNYEAQ. DNA of the CDR3: TGTGCCAGCAGCTTACTGAGTGCGGGAGCGAACACCGGGGAGCTGTTTTTT. Translated: CASSLLSAGANTGELFF.

The J gene is TRBJ1-2, the V gene TRBV25-1; a weak D match, TRBD1 (5 bases). The CDR3 length is 14 residues. Per the germline V gene, CDR1 is MGHDK and CDR2 is SYGVNS. Between the trimmed V and J ends, which lost 3 bases and 8 bases, there was a span of 16 bases. The CDR3 nucleotides read TGTGCCAGCAGTGATACCCTTGGGACGGTCGGCTACACCTTC. Translating gives CASSDTLGTVGYTF.

The chain combines TRBV28 with TRBJ2-2; possibly TRBD2 for D (6 bases). The germline gives CDR1 MDHEN, CDR2 SYDVKM. This CDR3 contains 15 residues. Trimming cost V 8 bases and J 5 bases, with 18 bases left between them. The CDR3 region is CASSSGRGWTGELFF. For the CDR3, the DNA is TGTGCCAGCTCATCCGGGAGAGGGTGGACCGGGGAGCTGTTTTTT.

The chain is built from TRBV13 and TRBJ1-2; TRBD1 agrees at 10 bases. Per the germline V gene, CDR1 is PRHDT and CDR2 is FYEKMQ (reference sequence). V was clipped by 5 bases and J by 5 bases; unmatched bases: 5. The length of the CDR3 is 14 residues. The CDR3 reads CASSRDRGLYGYTF. The CDR3 region has the DNA TGTGCCAGCAGCAGGGACAGGGGTCTATATGGCTACACCTTC.

The rearrangement uses TRBV11-2 and TRBJ2-1; 7 bases map to TRBD1. The CDR3 spans 17 residues. The germline gives CDR1 SGHAT, CDR2 FQNNGV. The V segment lost 3 bases and the J segment 2 bases; nucleotides outside the gene matches: 10. CDR3 in amino acids: CASSLRPGQGAYNEQFF. The CDR3 bases are TGTGCCAGCAGCTTGCGTCCAGGTCAGGGGGCCTACAATGAGCAGTTCTTC.

This chain's CDR3 is CASSAAGGNEKLFF. The DNA for the CDR3 is TGTGCCAGCAGTGCGGCAGGGGGTAATGAAAAACTGTTTTTT. The J gene is TRBJ1-4, the V gene TRBV2, with TRBD1 matching over 7 bases. This CDR3 spans 14 amino acids. Germline CDR1 is SNHLY and CDR2 is FYNNEI. The V segment lost 4 bases and the J segment 4 bases; nucleotides outside the gene matches: 3.

The chain couples TRBV5-1 to TRBJ1-2; 8 bases agree with TRBD1. The V segment lost 2 bases and the J segment 2 bases; nucleotides outside the gene matches: 8. Germline V gives CDR1 SGHRS, CDR2 YFSETQ. The CDR3 is made up of 16 amino acids. The CDR3 reads CASSLRSGGRNYGYTF. CDR3 DNA: TGCGCCAGCAGCTTAAGATCAGGGGGCCGGAACTATGGCTACACCTTC.

The chain uses TRBV2 and TRBJ1-5; no reliable D call. The V gene's germline CDR1 is SNHLY and CDR2 FYNNEI. Trimming removed 5 bases from V and 2 bases from J, with 10 bases in between. The CDR3 has 14 amino acids. CDR3 DNA: TGTGCCAGCAGTCGAGAAATGGGCAATCAGCCCCAGCATTTT. This encodes CASSREMGNQPQHF.

The chain is built from TRBV19 and TRBJ1-4; D is uncertain. Trimming left V 5 bases short and J 5 bases short, with 15 bases between. The germline CDR1 and CDR2 sequences are LNHDA and SQIVND (reference sequence). The CDR3 is 15 amino acids. The CDR3 is CASSLYLLRNEKLFF. CDR3 nucleotides: TGTGCCAGTAGTCTCTACCTGCTCCGGAATGAAAAACTGTTTTTT. The variable domain in full, completed from reference TRBV19 and TRBJ1-4, reads DGGITQSPKYLFRKEGQNVTLSCEQNLNHDAMYWYRQDPGQGLRLIYYSQIVNDFQKGDIAEGYSVSREKKESFPLTVTSAQKNPTAFYLCASSLYLLRNEKLFFGSGTQLSVL.

The chain employs TRBV14 and TRBJ2-3, with 13 bases fitting TRBD2. The CDR3 has 15 residues. Trimming took 6 bases from V and 0 from J; bases not matched to a gene: 0. Germline V gene lookup returns CDR1 SGHDN and CDR2 FVKESK. CDR3 amino acids: CASRLAGGSTDTQYF. The CDR3 nucleotides read TGTGCCAGCAGACTAGCGGGAGGGAGCACAGATACGCAGTATTTT. Supplemented by reference TRBV14 and TRBJ2-3, the full variable domain reads EAGVTQFPSHSVIEKGQTVTLRCDPISGHDNLYWYRRVMGKEIKFLLHFVKESKQDESGMPNNRFLAERTGGTYSTLKVQPAELEDSGVYFCASRLAGGSTDTQYFGPGTRLTVL.

V and J are TRBV18 and TRBJ1-1; no firm D call. CDR3 size: 12 residues. Germline CDR1 reads KGHSH; CDR2 reads LQKENI. Between the trimmed V and J ends, which lost 1 base and 0 bases, there was a span of 0 bases. In nucleotides, the CDR3 is TGTGCCAGCTCACCACTGAACACTGAAGCTTTCTTT. Its translation is CASSPLNTEAFF.

This chain links TRBV28 with TRBJ1-1, with D unresolved. Germline V gives CDR1 MDHEN, CDR2 SYDVKM. With 4 bases removed from V and 8 bases from J, the gap between germline ends came to 8 bases. This CDR3 spans 11 amino acids. The chain's CDR3 is CASSSRWEAFF. The DNA of the CDR3 is TGTGCCAGCAGTTCGAGGTGGGAAGCTTTCTTT.

This sequence joins TRBV4-1 and TRBJ1-4; D might be TRBD1 (5 bases). CDR1 is MGHRA and CDR2 is YSYEKL in the germline V gene. V was cut by 4 bases and J by 2 bases, with 11 bases left in between. The CDR3 totals 15 residues. In DNA form, the CDR3 reads TGCGCCAGCAGCCTCGGGACCAACACTAATGAAAAACTGTTTTTT. It translates to CASSLGTNTNEKLFF.

The V gene is TRBV29-1, the J gene TRBJ2-2, with TRBD2 identical over 14 bases. With V trimmed by 3 bases and J by 6 bases, 6 bases remained unmatched. CDR1 SQVTM and CDR2 ANQGSEA come from the germline V gene. This CDR3 comprises 16 residues. CDR3 amino acids: CSVETSGRALAGELFF. The DNA of the CDR3 is TGCAGCGTTGAGACTAGCGGGAGGGCCTTGGCCGGGGAGCTGTTTTTT.

The V and J genes are TRBV6-1 and TRBJ2-5, with D possibly matching TRBD2 (5 bases). V dropped 5 bases and J dropped 9 bases, with 10 bases sitting between them. The CDR3 extends over 11 amino acids. CDR1 is MNHNS, CDR2 SASEGT, per germline. In nucleotides, the CDR3 is TGTGCCAGCAGTCCTGCCGGGGCCCAGTACTTC. Amino acid sequence: CASSPAGAQYF.

The chain couples TRBV5-4 to TRBJ2-7; TRBD1 might be the D (5 bases). Germline V gene data show CDR1 as SGHNT and CDR2 as YYREEE (reference sequence). The V and J ends lost 3 bases and 5 bases respectively, with 15 bases between them. The length of the CDR3 is 14 residues. CDR3 DNA: TGTGCCAGCAGCTCTACAAGGGCAGGGAACGAGCAGTACTTC. As protein: CASSSTRAGNEQYF.

The chain employs TRBV6-5 and TRBJ2-7, with 11 bases matching TRBD1. The CDR3 extends over 13 amino acids. The trim removed 6 bases at V and 7 bases at J, leaving 5 bases unmatched. CDR1 MNHEY and CDR2 SVGAGI come from the germline V gene. CDR3 DNA: TGTGCCAGCAGGAGGGACAGGGGGAGGGAGCAGTACTTC. Translating it yields CASRRDRGREQYF.

This sequence joins TRBV5-1 and TRBJ2-1; TRBD2 matches at 9 bases. CDR3 length equals 15 residues. Germline lookup yields CDR1 SGHRS and CDR2 YFSETQ. The junction had 8 bases not matched to a gene; V was cut back by 6 bases and J by 4 bases. CDR3 coding DNA: TGCGCCAGCATGCGCGGGGGGGACACGTACAATGAGCAGTTCTTC. Protein: CASMRGGDTYNEQFF.

The CDR3 spells CASSELHRRELFF. The DNA for the CDR3 is TGTGCCAGCAGTGAATTACACCGGCGGGAGCTGTTTTTT. V and J are TRBV6-1 and TRBJ2-2, with D unclear. The CDR3 extends over 13 amino acids. Germline CDR1 reads MNHNS; CDR2 reads SASEGT. With 2 bases removed from V and 9 bases from J, the gap between germline ends came to 10 bases.

This clone was found once. The genes are TRBV5-4 and TRBJ2-3; 8 bases line up with TRBD2. The V gene's germline CDR1 is SGHNT and CDR2 YYREEE (reference sequence). Germline trimming cut 0 bases from V and 7 bases from J; bases unmatched to any gene: 7. This CDR3 spans 15 amino acids. CDR3 coding DNA: TGTGCCAGCAGCTTGGTGGGTAGCGGGGTAAATACGCAGTATTTT. This sequence encodes CASSLVGSGVNTQYF. Full variable domain (missing parts from reference TRBV5-4 and TRBJ2-3): ETGVTQSPTHLIKTRGQQVTLRCSSQSGHNTVSWYQQALGQGPQFIFQYYREEENGRGNFPPRFSGLQFPNYSSELNVNALELDDSALYLCASSLVGSGVNTQYFGPGTRLTVL.

The V gene is TRBV11-2, the J gene TRBJ2-7; no firm D call. The CDR3 covers 12 residues. The V end lost 3 bases, the J end lost 8 bases, and 11 bases lay between the germline ends. The germline V gene encodes CDR1 SGHAT and CDR2 FQNNGV. In DNA form, the CDR3 reads TGTGCCAGCAGCTTCGGATCCGGGCAGCAGTACTTC. It specifies CASSFGSGQQYF.

This sequence joins TRBV6-5 and TRBJ1-1, with D unresolved. Trimming took off 6 bases at V and 1 base at J, with 9 bases between the two ends. Looked up from germline, CDR1 is MNHEY and CDR2 is SVGAGI. The CDR3 covers 13 residues. CDR3 in DNA: TGTGCCAGCAGGGAAACATCGAACACTGAAGCTTTCTTT. It yields the protein CASRETSNTEAFF.

The V gene is TRBV9, the J gene TRBJ2-3; D is unclear. This CDR3 spans 13 amino acids. Deletions cut 0 bases from V and 9 bases from J, with 11 bases between. The germline V gene has CDR1 SGDLS and CDR2 YYNGEE. The CDR3 reads CASSVGQADTQYF. The CDR3 DNA reads TGTGCCAGCAGCGTAGGGCAGGCGGACACGCAGTATTTT.